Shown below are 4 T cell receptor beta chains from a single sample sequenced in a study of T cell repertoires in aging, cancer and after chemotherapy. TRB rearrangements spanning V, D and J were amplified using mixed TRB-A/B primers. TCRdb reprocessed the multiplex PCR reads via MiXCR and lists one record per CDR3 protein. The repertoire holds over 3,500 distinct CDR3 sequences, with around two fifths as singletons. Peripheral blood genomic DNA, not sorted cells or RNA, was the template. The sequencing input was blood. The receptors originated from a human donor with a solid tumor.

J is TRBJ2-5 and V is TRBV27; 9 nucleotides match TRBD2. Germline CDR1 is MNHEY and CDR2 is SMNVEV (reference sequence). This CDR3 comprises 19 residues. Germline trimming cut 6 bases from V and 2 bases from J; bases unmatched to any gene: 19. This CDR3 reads CASRRVPGRSGGLQETQYF. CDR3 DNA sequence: TGTGCCAGCAGACGGGTCCCGGGTCGGAGCGGGGGGCTTCAAGAGACCCAGTACTTC.

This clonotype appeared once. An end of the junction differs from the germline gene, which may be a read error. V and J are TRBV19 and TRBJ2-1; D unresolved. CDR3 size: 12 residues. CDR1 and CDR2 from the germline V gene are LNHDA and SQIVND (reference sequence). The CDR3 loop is CASSTGLDELFF. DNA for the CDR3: TGTGCCAGTAGTACCGGGTTAGATGAGCTGTTCTTC.

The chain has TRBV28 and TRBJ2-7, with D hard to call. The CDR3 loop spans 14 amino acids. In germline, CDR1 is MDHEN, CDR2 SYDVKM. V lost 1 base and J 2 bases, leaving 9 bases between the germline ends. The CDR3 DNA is TGTGCCAGCAGTTTATACGTAAGCGCCTACGAGCAGTACTTC. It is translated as CASSLYVSAYEQYF.

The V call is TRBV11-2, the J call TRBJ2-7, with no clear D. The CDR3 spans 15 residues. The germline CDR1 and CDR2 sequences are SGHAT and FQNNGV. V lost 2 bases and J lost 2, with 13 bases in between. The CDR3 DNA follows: TGTGCCAGCAGCTTACCGTGGGCAGATACCTACGAGCAGTACTTC. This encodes CASSLPWADTYEQYF.